The T cell receptor beta chain under discussion was sequenced for a study of human T cells and chemical hapten exposure. Study background: Throughout a study of roughly 5.5 months, patients underwent weekly scalp administration of diphenylcyclopropenone doses. Study outcomes and limitations: With regard to DPC sensitization, TCRs above 1 in 1000 frequency did not change. Relative to controls, expanded TCRs formed significantly more large CDR3 similarity clusters.

Indicated time point: pre-sensitization, week 0. Noted treatment: therapeutic diphenylcyclopropenone sensitization with weekly scalp DPC. Alopecia patients between 18 and 70 years old and suitable for DPC were used as donors. As concerns this clonotype: Its target is not known.

Deletions cut 4 bases from V and 2 bases from J, with 8 bases between. The CDR3 extends over 13 amino acids. Germline CDR1 SGHRS, CDR2 YFSETQ. TCRdb reprocessed the RACE reads via MiXCR and lists one record per CDR3 protein. The sample lists about 40,000 distinct CDR3 sequences; about 10% were seen once. The sequenced sample was whole blood, obtained in connection with sensitization to the hapten diphenylcyclopropenone (DPC). This TCR came from a man aged 30 to 45 with alopecia areata. Some clones in this sample may be carry-over from other donors' samples. The chain links TRBV5-1 to TRBJ2-3; D is ambiguous. The CDR3 region is CASSQPSTDTQYF. The CDR3 DNA sequence: TGCGCCAGCAGCCAACCCTCCACAGATACGCAGTATTTT. Full variable domain (remainder filled in from reference TRBV5-1 and TRBJ2-3): KAGVTQTPRYLIKTRGQQVTLSCSPISGHRSVSWYQQTPGQGLQFLFEYFSETQRNKGNFPGRFSGRQFSNSRSEMNVSTLELGDSALYLCASSQPSTDTQYFGPGTRLTVL.